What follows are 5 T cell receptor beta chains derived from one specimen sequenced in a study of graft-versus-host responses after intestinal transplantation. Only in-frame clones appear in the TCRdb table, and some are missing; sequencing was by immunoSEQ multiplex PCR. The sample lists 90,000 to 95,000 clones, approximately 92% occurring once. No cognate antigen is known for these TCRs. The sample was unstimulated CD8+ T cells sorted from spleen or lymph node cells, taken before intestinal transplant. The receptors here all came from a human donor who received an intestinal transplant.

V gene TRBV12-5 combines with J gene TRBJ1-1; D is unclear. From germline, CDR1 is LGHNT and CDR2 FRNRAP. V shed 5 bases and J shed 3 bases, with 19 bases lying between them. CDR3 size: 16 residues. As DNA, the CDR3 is TGTGCTAGTGGTCCAACTTGGGCGGGGAGGGACACTGAAGCTTTCTTT. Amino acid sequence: CASGPTWAGRDTEAFF.

Here the CDR3 DNA reads TGTGCCAGCAGTGATTGGCAGGGGCCCGATACGCAGTATTTT. Residues: CASSDWQGPDTQYF. The J gene is TRBJ2-3, the V gene TRBV6-1; possible D gene TRBD1, 6 bases. The CDR3 loop spans 14 amino acids. Germline CDR1 reads MNHNS; CDR2 reads SASEGT. V lost 3 bases and J lost 6, with 13 bases in between.

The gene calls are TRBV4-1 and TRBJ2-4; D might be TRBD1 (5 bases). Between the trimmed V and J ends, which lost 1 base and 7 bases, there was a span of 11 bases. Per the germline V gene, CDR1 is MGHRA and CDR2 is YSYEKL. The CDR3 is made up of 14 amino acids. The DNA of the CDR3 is TGCGCCAGCAGCCAAGTGGGGCGAGACAACATTCAGTACTTC. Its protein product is CASSQVGRDNIQYF.

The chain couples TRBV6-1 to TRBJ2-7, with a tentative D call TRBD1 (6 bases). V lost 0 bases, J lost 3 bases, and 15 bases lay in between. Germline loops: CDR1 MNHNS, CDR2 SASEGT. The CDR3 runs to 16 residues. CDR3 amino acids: CASSEADIGQIYEQYF. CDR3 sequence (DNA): TGTGCCAGCAGTGAAGCCGATATCGGACAGATCTACGAGCAGTACTTC.

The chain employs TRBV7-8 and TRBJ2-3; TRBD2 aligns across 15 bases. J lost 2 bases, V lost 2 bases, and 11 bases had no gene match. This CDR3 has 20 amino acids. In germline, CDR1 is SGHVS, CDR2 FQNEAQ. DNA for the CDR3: TGTGCCAGCAGCTTACCCAGGACTAGCGGGGGGGTAGGGCCCACAGATACGCAGTATTTT. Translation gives CASSLPRTSGGVGPTDTQYF.